This passage covers 27 T cell receptor beta chains from one sample sequenced in a study of T cell responses to AZD1222 COVID-19 vaccine. Profiled with immunoSEQ multiplex PCR; TCRdb holds only in-frame clones, not every one. The sample carries some 100,000 clones, just over 90% recorded once. Specimen: peripheral blood, collected on day 0 of AZD1222 vaccination. These receptors all stem from an adult in good health.

The chain uses TRBV27 and TRBJ2-1; 8 bases map to TRBD2. CDR3 size: 15 residues. After removal of 6 bases from V and 2 bases from J, the junction contained 6 bases not matched to a gene. The V gene's germline CDR1 is MNHEY and CDR2 SMNVEV (reference sequence). CDR3 sequence: CASSHRGGTYNEQFF. Written as DNA, the CDR3 is TGTGCCAGCAGCCACCGGGGGGGAACCTACAATGAGCAGTTCTTC.

The V call is TRBV5-5, the J call TRBJ1-5; TRBD1 matches 7 bases. Losses at the gene ends were 4 bases for V and 2 bases for J; bases not matched to a gene: 9. The CDR3 spans 16 residues. The germline V gene encodes CDR1 SGHKS and CDR2 YYEKEE (reference sequence). This CDR3 reads CASSQQGFGGNQPQHF. CDR3 nucleotide sequence: TGTGCCAGCAGCCAACAGGGGTTTGGTGGCAATCAGCCCCAGCATTTT.

V is TRBV6-5 and J is TRBJ2-5; maybe TRBD1 (5 bases). The CDR3 covers 14 residues. The germline V gene encodes CDR1 MNHEY and CDR2 SVGAGI. Trimming shortened V by 0 bases and J by 2 bases, and 7 bases separated the two germline ends. CDR3 nucleotides: TGTGCCAGCAGTTACTCGCCAGGGCAAGAGACCCAGTACTTC. As protein: CASSYSPGQETQYF.

The chain recombines TRBV19 with TRBJ1-2; D is ambiguous. V shed 4 bases and J shed 7 bases, with 7 bases lying between them. The CDR3 consists of 11 residues. Germline-derived CDR1 and CDR2 are LNHDA and SQIVND (reference sequence). The CDR3 DNA follows: TGTGCCAGTAGTAGCCCTGGTGGCTACACCTTC. It is translated as CASSSPGGYTF.

The chain joins TRBV4-1 to TRBJ2-5; 9 bases map to TRBD1. V was clipped by 5 bases and J by 4 bases; unmatched bases: 11. Germline CDR1 MGHRA, CDR2 YSYEKL. The CDR3 sequence is 16 residues long. This CDR3 is CASSKASGTGSETQYF. Here the CDR3 DNA reads TGCGCCAGCAGCAAAGCATCCGGGACAGGGTCAGAGACCCAGTACTTC.

This chain's CDR3 is CAISEGPSYEQYF. CDR3 DNA sequence: TGTGCCATCAGTGAAGGCCCCTCCTACGAGCAGTACTTC. The rearrangement links TRBV10-3 to TRBJ2-7; no definite D call. Germline values: CDR1 ENHRY, CDR2 SYGVKD. The CDR3 sequence is 13 residues long. Trimming stripped 3 bases from V and 0 bases from J, with 6 bases between.

The chain employs TRBV7-9 and TRBJ1-1, with D possibly TRBD1 on 5 matching bases. Germline-derived CDR1 and CDR2 are SEHNR and FQNEAQ (reference sequence). V lost 4 bases and J lost 6, with 15 bases in between. The CDR3 has 14 residues. CDR3 bases: TGTGCCAGCAGCTCACTGGCAGGAGGGGCTGAAGCTTTCTTT. Translation gives CASSSLAGGAEAFF.

This sequence joins TRBV19 and TRBJ1-5; TRBD1 might be the D (6 bases). Germline values: CDR1 LNHDA, CDR2 SQIVND (reference sequence). This CDR3 has 15 residues. The germline V and J ends were trimmed by 6 bases and 0 bases, with 12 bases remaining between them. This CDR3 is CASSGAGDSNQPQHF. CDR3 bases: TGTGCCAGTAGCGGAGCAGGGGATAGCAATCAGCCCCAGCATTTT.

On this clone itself: Other nucleotide sequences from this sample produce the same CDR3. This chain connects TRBV7-2 to TRBJ1-3; D is unresolved. Germline CDR1 SGHTA, CDR2 FQGNSA. Trimming cost V 1 base and J 0 bases, with 4 bases left between them. The CDR3 spans 14 residues. CDR3: CASSLDSSGNTIYF. CDR3 DNA: TGTGCCAGCAGCTTAGATAGCTCTGGAAACACCATATATTTT. Supplemented by reference TRBV7-2 and TRBJ1-3, the full variable domain reads GAGVSQSPSNKVTEKGKDVELRCDPISGHTALYWYRQSLGQGLEFLIYFQGNSAPDKSGLPSDRFSAERTGGSVSTLTIQRTQQEDSAVYLCASSLDSSGNTIYFGEGSWLTVV.

In its sample, this clone was seen once. V usage is TRBV5-6 and J usage is TRBJ2-7; D possibly corresponds to TRBD1 (6 bases). Germline CDR1 SGHDT, CDR2 YYEEEE. This CDR3 contains 14 residues. The V and J ends lost 0 bases and 5 bases respectively, with 12 bases between them. CDR3 amino acids: CASSLAGTINEQYF. The DNA of the CDR3 is TGTGCCAGCAGCTTGGCCGGGACAATAAACGAGCAGTACTTC. The variable domain in full, with the rest retrieved from reference TRBV5-6 and TRBJ2-7, is DAGVTQSPTHLIKTRGQQVTLRCSPKSGHDTVSWYQQALGQGPQFIFQYYEEEERQRGNFPDRFSGHQFPNYSSELNVNALLLGDSALYLCASSLAGTINEQYFGPGTRLTVT.

The chain links TRBV5-1 to TRBJ2-3; tentative D call: TRBD1 (5 bases). With 1 base removed from V and 2 bases from J, the gap between germline ends came to 23 bases. CDR3 size: 19 residues. Looked up from germline, CDR1 is SGHRS and CDR2 is YFSETQ. CDR3 amino acids: CASSLTSNQGAGPTDTQYF. The DNA of the CDR3 is TGCGCCAGCAGCTTGACTTCGAATCAAGGGGCAGGGCCCACAGATACGCAGTATTTT.

The chain couples TRBV6-5 to TRBJ1-5, with D maybe TRBD1 (5 bases). The V gene's germline CDR1 is MNHEY and CDR2 SVGAGI. This CDR3 spans 12 amino acids. The V gene lost 6 bases and the J gene lost 7 bases, with 10 bases spanning the gap. The DNA for the CDR3 is TGTGCCAGCAGCCCGGGGGGACAGCCCCAGCATTTT. Translating it yields CASSPGGQPQHF.

The chain carries TRBV5-1 and TRBJ2-2; unclear D gene. This CDR3 is built from 15 residues. Germline assignment: CDR1 SGHRS and CDR2 YFSETQ. The ends were cut back, 0 bases at V and 0 bases at J, with 6 bases in the middle. The CDR3 loop reads CASSLGTTNTGELFF. The DNA for the CDR3 is TGCGCCAGCAGCTTGGGCACCACGAACACCGGGGAGCTGTTTTTT. Supplemented by reference TRBV5-1 and TRBJ2-2, the full variable domain reads KAGVTQTPRYLIKTRGQQVTLSCSPISGHRSVSWYQQTPGQGLQFLFEYFSETQRNKGNFPGRFSGRQFSNSRSEMNVSTLELGDSALYLCASSLGTTNTGELFFGEGSRLTVL.

The chain has TRBV7-9 and TRBJ1-2; TRBD1 is a possible D gene (5 bases). V lost 2 bases to trimming and J lost 6 bases, with 10 bases between them. The CDR3 has 13 residues. The germline gives CDR1 SEHNR, CDR2 FQNEAQ (reference sequence). CDR3 sequence: CASSLFQGDGYTF. CDR3 nucleotide sequence: TGTGCCAGCAGCTTATTTCAGGGCGATGGCTACACCTTC.

This chain uses TRBV6-5 with TRBJ1-2; maybe TRBD1 (6 bases). The CDR3 is made up of 14 amino acids. Germline lookup yields CDR1 MNHEY and CDR2 SVGAGI. Trimming cost V 4 bases and J 8 bases, with 17 bases left between them. The CDR3 loop reads CASSSRYRAEGYTF. The CDR3 region has the DNA TGTGCCAGCAGTTCCAGATACAGGGCGGAGGGCTACACCTTC.

This rearrangement joins TRBV11-2 to TRBJ2-7; unclear D gene. Trimming shortened V by 0 bases and J by 0 bases, and 12 bases separated the two germline ends. This CDR3 spans 16 amino acids. Per germline, CDR1 SGHAT and CDR2 FQNNGV. This CDR3 is CASSLDPQASSYEQYF. The CDR3 DNA follows: TGTGCCAGCAGCTTAGATCCTCAGGCGAGCTCCTACGAGCAGTACTTC. The full variable domain, with the rest looked up from reference TRBV11-2 and TRBJ2-7, is EAGVAQSPRYKIIEKRQSVAFWCNPISGHATLYWYQQILGQGPKLLIQFQNNGVVDDSQLPKDRFSAERLKGVDSTLKIQPAKLEDSAVYLCASSLDPQASSYEQYFGPGTRLTVT.

The chain uses TRBV27 and TRBJ1-1; the D is unclear. CDR3 length: 13 residues. Germline lookup yields CDR1 MNHEY and CDR2 SMNVEV (reference sequence). Trimming stripped 8 bases from V and 1 base from J, with 11 bases between. The CDR3: CASADKGNTEAFF. CDR3 in DNA: TGTGCCAGCGCTGACAAGGGGAACACTGAAGCTTTCTTT.

CDR3 region: CSVDSGGRGHTEAFF. As DNA, the CDR3 is TGCAGCGTTGACAGCGGGGGGCGAGGTCACACTGAAGCTTTCTTT. The chain links TRBV29-1 to TRBJ1-1; D possibly corresponds to TRBD1 (6 bases). V was shortened by 3 bases and J by 3 bases, with 17 bases between the two germline ends. The length of the CDR3 is 15 residues. Germline V gene sequence: CDR1 SQVTM, CDR2 ANQGSEA.

Remarks on this clone: Additional DNA sequences in this sample encode the identical CDR3. The rearrangement links TRBV19 to TRBJ1-6; TRBD1 aligns across 8 bases. The J segment lost 9 bases and the V segment lost 4 bases, leaving 8 bases of the junction unmatched. CDR3 size: 15 residues. Per germline, CDR1 LNHDA and CDR2 SQIVND (reference sequence). Written as DNA, the CDR3 is TGTGCCAGTAGTAGTGGACAGGGAAGAGGTTCACCCCTCCACTTT. It translates to CASSSGQGRGSPLHF.

This clone has just one count. The genes are TRBV12-3 or TRBV12-4 and TRBJ1-2, with no clear D. The CDR3 is 13 residues long. V was shortened by 3 bases and J by 8 bases, with 13 bases between the two germline ends. In DNA form, the CDR3 reads TGTGCCAGCAGTTTTTCGGCGGGCCCAGGCTACACCTTC. Its protein is CASSFSAGPGYTF.

The chain is built from TRBV18 and TRBJ1-1, with D perhaps TRBD1 (6 bases). V was clipped by 4 bases and J by 1 base, with 13 bases between them. The CDR3 has 15 amino acids. Germline V gene sequence: CDR1 KGHSH, CDR2 LQKENI. CDR3 residues: CASSQMTGANTEAFF. CDR3 nucleotides: TGTGCCAGCTCACAAATGACAGGAGCGAACACTGAAGCTTTCTTT. Looking up the rest from reference TRBV18 and TRBJ1-1 gives the full variable domain: NAGVMQNPRHLVRRRGQEARLRCSPMKGHSHVYWYRQLPEEGLKFMVYLQKENIIDESGMPKERFSAEFPKEGPSILRIQQVVRGDSAAYFCASSQMTGANTEAFFGQGTRLTVV.

The chain carries TRBV5-4 and TRBJ2-1; TRBD2 matches 10 bases. The length of the CDR3 is 15 residues. Germline V gives CDR1 SGHNT, CDR2 YYREEE (reference sequence). Trimming at V came to 4 bases and at J to 5 bases, leaving 6 bases not matched to a gene. The CDR3 protein is CASSLSGGANNEQFF. The CDR3, as DNA: TGTGCCAGCAGCCTGAGCGGGGGGGCCAACAATGAGCAGTTCTTC.

The chain carries TRBV4-1 and TRBJ1-2, with D perhaps TRBD1 (5 bases). In germline, CDR1 is MGHRA, CDR2 YSYEKL. The CDR3 totals 17 residues. V was shortened by 3 bases and J by 2 bases, with 19 bases between the two germline ends. DNA of the CDR3: TGCGCCAGCAGCCATCTTCCCCGGGACCCAATCAACTATGGCTACACCTTC. Encoded protein: CASSHLPRDPINYGYTF.

The rearrangement links TRBV6-1 to TRBJ2-1, with D perhaps assigned TRBD1 or TRBD2 (6 bases each). V lost 4 bases and J lost 0, with 13 bases in between. Germline CDR1 is MNHNS and CDR2 is SASEGT. CDR3 length: 16 residues. CDR3 residues: CASSGRGAFSYNEQFF. The CDR3 nucleotides are TGTGCCAGCAGTGGGAGGGGGGCCTTCTCCTACAATGAGCAGTTCTTC.

This clone was seen only once. The chain is built from TRBV29-1 and TRBJ1-1; D is ambiguous. This CDR3 region has 13 residues. The germline V gene encodes CDR1 SQVTM and CDR2 ANQGSEA. V gave up 4 bases and J gave up 3 bases, with 12 bases separating them. This CDR3 reads CSVAKDFDTEAFF. As DNA, the CDR3 is TGCAGCGTTGCCAAGGACTTTGACACTGAAGCTTTCTTT.

The chain's CDR3 is CSWAGGDTEAFF. In DNA form, the CDR3 reads TGCAGCTGGGCCGGGGGTGACACTGAAGCTTTCTTT. The rearrangement links TRBV29-1 to TRBJ1-1; D is perhaps TRBD1 (5 bases). The CDR3 covers 12 residues. V lost 8 bases to trimming and J lost 3 bases, with 13 bases between them. Germline CDR1 is SQVTM and CDR2 is ANQGSEA.

The chain is built from TRBV9 and TRBJ1-2; 8 bases line up with TRBD1. CDR3 size: 13 residues. Unmatched junction bases numbered 4, after V lost 1 base and J lost 8 bases. Germline V gives CDR1 SGDLS, CDR2 YYNGEE. The CDR3 loop reads CASSVQGAGGYTF. The CDR3 DNA sequence: TGTGCCAGCAGCGTACAGGGGGCAGGCGGCTACACCTTC.